This entry lists 23 T cell receptor beta chains sequenced from one sample in a study of CD8 T cells in ankylosing spondylitis listed by TCRdb under 2017. What the authors observed across the whole study: Blood from ankylosing spondylitis patients appeared to be characterized by a TCR beta motif composed of about 8 highly homologous amino acid variants.

The protocol used for the library was 5' RACE. This sample was sequenced with an Illumina HiSeq 2500. TCRdb trimmed the raw reads at Q25, called clones with MiXCR and kept productive beta chains. Rows are unified per CDR3 protein, each entry keeping the most common DNA and genes. This sample holds about 440,000 distinct CDR3 sequences; 17% were observed only once. Of the sample, 1% is held by the ten largest clones. Their antigens remain unidentified. The material sequenced was blood, either unsorted or a sorted T cell fraction (not recorded which). All receptors derive from a male donor with ankylosing spondylitis.

The V gene is TRBV27, the J gene TRBJ1-1; no reliable D call. The CDR3 is made up of 19 amino acids. The V and J ends lost 1 base and 0 bases respectively, with 21 bases between them. Germline-derived CDR1 and CDR2 are MNHEY and SMNVEV (reference sequence). Here the CDR3 reads CASSLFATSLQPMNTEAFF. The CDR3 nucleotides are TGTGCCAGCAGTTTATTCGCAACCTCGTTACAGCCCATGAACACTGAAGCTTTCTTT.

This clonotype showed up many times. The rearrangement links TRBV6-4 to TRBJ1-4; D might be TRBD1 (5 bases). Between the trimmed V and J ends, which lost 6 bases and 5 bases, there was a span of 16 bases. CDR3 length equals 15 residues. Germline CDR1 reads MRHNA; CDR2 reads SNTAGT. The CDR3, as DNA: TGTGCCAGCAGCAGGGTTGATGCCAAAAATGAAAAACTGTTTTTT. Amino acids: CASSRVDAKNEKLFF.

This clonotype has more than one count but fewer than ten. This chain connects TRBV6-1 to TRBJ2-1; 9 positions agree with TRBD2. Trimming took 7 bases from V and 8 from J; bases not matched to a gene: 15. The germline CDR1 and CDR2 sequences are MNHNS and SASEGT. This CDR3 is built from 16 residues. CDR3: CASIGGGAGGGDEQFF. CDR3 in DNA: TGTGCCAGCATCGGGGGGGGAGCGGGGGGCGGGGATGAGCAGTTCTTC.

The chain uses TRBV7-9 and TRBJ2-7, with 9 bases that match TRBD1. Germline CDR1 reads SEHNR; CDR2 reads FQNEAQ (reference sequence). This CDR3 spans 14 amino acids. Losses at the gene ends were 3 bases for V and 5 bases for J; bases not matched to a gene: 5. CDR3 DNA: TGTGCCAGCAGCTTGTGGGACAGGGTACACGAGCAGTACTTC. The encoded protein is CASSLWDRVHEQYF.

The chain is built from TRBV2 and TRBJ2-7, with 11 bases matching TRBD1. Germline CDR1 and CDR2: SNHLY and FYNNEI. V dropped 6 bases and J dropped 4; count of bases not matched to a gene: 5. The CDR3 spans 14 residues. The CDR3 sequence is CASRIGQGAYEQYF. The CDR3 coding sequence is TGTGCCAGCAGGATAGGACAGGGGGCTTACGAGCAGTACTTC.

This clonotype turned up a few times. The chain has TRBV10-3 and TRBJ1-4; D is unresolved. Trimming pared 2 bases from V and 1 base from J, leaving 11 bases between. There are 16 residues in the CDR3. Germline CDR1 and CDR2: ENHRY and SYGVKD. The CDR3 spells CAISENTGGTNEKLFF. DNA of the CDR3: TGTGCCATCAGTGAGAATACTGGCGGAACTAATGAAAAACTGTTTTTT.

The rearrangement links TRBV6-1 to TRBJ2-1; 7 nucleotides match TRBD1. V shed 5 bases and J 1 base; nucleotides not matched to a gene: 5. CDR3 length: 15 residues. Germline CDR1 MNHNS, CDR2 SASEGT. The CDR3 reads CASSIGGASYNEQFF. In DNA, the CDR3 is TGTGCCAGCAGTATAGGGGGCGCGTCCTACAATGAGCAGTTCTTC.

This chain uses TRBV7-2 with TRBJ2-7; D unresolved. Trimming took off 1 base at V and 4 bases at J, with 8 bases between the two ends. Germline values: CDR1 SGHTA, CDR2 FQGNSA. The CDR3 runs 13 residues. DNA for the CDR3: TGTGCCAGCAGCTTAGGCCGGAAGTACGAGCAGTACTTC. This encodes CASSLGRKYEQYF.

This clonotype was recorded a few times. The chain employs TRBV6-1 and TRBJ1-2; maybe TRBD1 (5 bases). CDR1 MNHNS and CDR2 SASEGT come from the germline V gene. The V end was cut by 1 base, the J end by 4 bases, with 13 bases between. The CDR3 contains 15 residues. The CDR3 DNA sequence: TGTGCCAGCAGTGAAGGAGGGGTTTACGGCTATGGCTACACCTTC. Its protein product is CASSEGGVYGYGYTF.

The V gene is TRBV11-2, the J gene TRBJ2-5; tentative D call: TRBD2 (7 bases). The CDR3 consists of 16 residues. Per germline, CDR1 SGHAT and CDR2 FQNNGV. Trimming stripped 1 base from V and 4 bases from J, with 16 bases between. The CDR3 sequence is CASSLGAGAQGETQYF. CDR3 nucleotide sequence: TGTGCCAGCAGCTTAGGGGCGGGGGCGCAGGGAGAGACCCAGTACTTC.

This clonotype came up a few times. This rearrangement joins TRBV25-1 to TRBJ1-1; D may be TRBD1 (5 bases). Germline-derived CDR1 and CDR2 are MGHDK and SYGVNS. V dropped 6 bases and J dropped 5 bases, with 16 bases sitting between them. The CDR3 contains 14 residues. The CDR3 coding sequence is TGTGCCAGCAGCCCCTGGGGGGATGATACTGAAGCTTTCTTT. Translating gives CASSPWGDDTEAFF.

V and J are TRBV7-2 and TRBJ2-7; 8 positions agree with TRBD2. Germline CDR1 SGHTA, CDR2 FQGNSA. CDR3 length: 17 amino acids. J gave up 1 base and V 5 bases, and 13 bases lay outside the gene matches. The CDR3 region is CASSPLIATSASYEQYF. DNA for the CDR3: TGTGCCAGCAGCCCCCTCATTGCGACTAGCGCTTCCTACGAGCAGTACTTC. Looking up the rest from reference TRBV7-2 and TRBJ2-7 gives the full variable domain: GAGVSQSPSNKVTEKGKDVELRCDPISGHTALYWYRQSLGQGLEFLIYFQGNSAPDKSGLPSDRFSAERTGGSVSTLTIQRTQQEDSAVYLCASSPLIATSASYEQYFGPGTRLTVT.

This clonotype has a count of ten or more. V is TRBV7-6 and J is TRBJ1-1; a weak D match, TRBD1 (5 bases). The CDR3 runs to 14 residues. Looked up from germline, CDR1 is SGHVS and CDR2 is FNYEAQ. Trimming took off 2 bases at V and 10 bases at J, with 17 bases between the two ends. The CDR3 sequence is CASSLSQGVGGAFF. In DNA form, the CDR3 reads TGTGCCAGCAGCTTAAGCCAGGGTGTGGGGGGAGCTTTCTTT. The entire variable domain, with the rest obtained from reference TRBV7-6 and TRBJ1-1, is as follows: GAGVSQSPRYKVTKRGQDVALRCDPISGHVSLYWYRQALGQGPEFLTYFNYEAQQDKSGLPNDRFSAERPEGSISTLTIQRTEQRDSAMYRCASSLSQGVGGAFFGQGTRLTVV.

In its sample, this clonotype was seen once. V is TRBV25-1 and J is TRBJ1-1; D is perhaps TRBD1 (5 bases). The V gene lost 4 bases and the J gene lost 7 bases, with 13 bases spanning the gap. Germline-derived CDR1 and CDR2 are MGHDK and SYGVNS. The CDR3 covers 13 residues. The CDR3 coding sequence is TGTGCCAGCAGTGCGATGGGACGGATTGAAGCTTTCTTT. Protein product: CASSAMGRIEAFF.

This clonotype has more than one count but fewer than ten. The rearrangement joins TRBV6-5 to TRBJ2-7; the D call may be TRBD1 or TRBD2 (5 bases each). Trimming took off 2 bases at V and 1 base at J, with 15 bases between the two ends. The length of the CDR3 is 16 residues. CDR1 and CDR2 (germline): MNHEY, SVGAGI. DNA for the CDR3: TGTGCCAGCAGTTACACCGGGGACCCTAATTCCTACGAGCAGTACTTC. It yields the protein CASSYTGDPNSYEQYF.

This clonotype was detected a few times. The V call is TRBV11-2, the J call TRBJ1-5, with unresolved D. The CDR3 spans 13 residues. CDR1 is SGHAT and CDR2 is FQNNGV in the germline V gene. The germline V and J ends were trimmed by 5 bases and 1 base, with 6 bases remaining between them. The CDR3: CASSIKSNQPQHF. The CDR3 DNA follows: TGTGCCAGCAGCATAAAGAGCAATCAGCCCCAGCATTTT.

This clonotype has only one observation. The chain carries TRBV6-2 or TRBV6-3 and TRBJ1-1, with 8 bases fitting TRBD1. Germline V gene data show CDR1 as MNHEY and CDR2 as SVGEGT. Germline trimming cut 6 bases from V and 4 bases from J; bases unmatched to any gene: 4. The length of the CDR3 is 13 residues. The CDR3 region has the DNA TGTGCCAGCAGCCACAGGGGGGTCACTGAAGCTTTCTTT. Translated, it gives CASSHRGVTEAFF.

This chain uses TRBV6-2 or TRBV6-3 with TRBJ2-1; 8 positions agree with TRBD2. Looked up from germline, CDR1 is MNHEY and CDR2 is SVGEGT. The CDR3 extends over 16 amino acids. The trim removed 5 bases at V and 9 bases at J, leaving 15 bases unmatched. CDR3 DNA: TGTGCCAGCAGTCCATGGACCAGGGTAGCGGGAAGTGAGCAGTTCTTC. Translating it yields CASSPWTRVAGSEQFF.

V and J are TRBV30 and TRBJ1-5; 11 bases match TRBD1. Germline lookup yields CDR1 GTSNPN and CDR2 SVGIG (reference sequence). With 2 bases clipped from V and 4 bases from J, the junction kept 7 bases outside the gene matches. This CDR3 contains 16 residues. Here the CDR3 reads CAWSPYWDRGNQPQHF. CDR3 sequence (DNA): TGTGCCTGGAGTCCCTACTGGGACAGGGGGAATCAGCCCCAGCATTTT.

The chain employs TRBV10-2 and TRBJ1-2, with 9 bases matching TRBD1. V lost 2 bases, J lost 1 base, and 2 bases stayed unmatched. This CDR3 has 15 residues. Germline V gene data show CDR1 as WSHSY and CDR2 as SAAADI. The CDR3 loop is CASSEGGQGNYGYTF. The DNA of the CDR3 is TGCGCCAGCAGTGAGGGGGGACAGGGTAACTATGGCTACACCTTC.

This clonotype was detected ten times or more. This sequence joins TRBV7-6 and TRBJ1-1; D may be TRBD1 (5 bases). Germline V CDR1 and CDR2: SGHVS, FNYEAQ. V lost 4 bases to trimming and J lost 2 bases, with 8 bases between them. The length of the CDR3 is 13 residues. The CDR3: CASSSQVNTEAFF. The CDR3 nucleotides are TGTGCCAGCAGCTCACAGGTTAACACTGAAGCTTTCTTT.

The chain employs TRBV27 and TRBJ2-1; 10 nucleotides agree with TRBD1. Germline V gene lookup returns CDR1 MNHEY and CDR2 SMNVEV (reference sequence). After removal of 3 bases from V and 8 bases from J, the junction contained 4 bases not matched to a gene. This CDR3 region has 14 residues. In nucleotides, the CDR3 is TGTGCCAGCAGTTTTTACGGACAGGGGGATGAGCAGTTCTTC. Residues: CASSFYGQGDEQFF.

This chain joins TRBV11-2 and TRBJ2-7, with D possibly being TRBD1 or TRBD2 (5 bases each). Germline CDR1 reads SGHAT; CDR2 reads FQNNGV. The CDR3 totals 14 residues. Trimming took off 2 bases at V and 5 bases at J, with 13 bases between the two ends. CDR3 bases: TGTGCCAGCAGCTTAACCGGGACGGCGGACGAGCAGTACTTC. This sequence encodes CASSLTGTADEQYF.